This T cell receptor beta chain was recorded in a study of shared clonotypes between healthy human individuals. Study at large: Researchers assigned three CD4 naive, three CD4 memory, two CD8 naive and one CD8 memory plate to each donor. Overall study findings and caveats: Relative to clonotypes present in all four donors, those not shared had lower generation probabilities.

TCRdb's table, derived via immunoSEQ multiplex PCR, lists solely in-frame clones and lacks some. The sample shows 1.5 million to 2.5 million clones, about 95% of them seen only once. As regards this clone: The antigen is undetermined.

In the naive CD8 group, cells lacked CD45RO and were positively selected for CCR7, so terminally differentiated effector memory CD45RA+ cells were left out. Trimming took 2 bases from V and 5 from J, leaving 12 bases between them. Germline CDR1 SGHDT, CDR2 YYEEEE. The CDR3 is made up of 14 amino acids. The chain couples TRBV5-6 to TRBJ2-3, with D perhaps TRBD2 (6 bases). The sequenced sample consisted of naive CD8+ T cells sorted from blood. This receptor was obtained from a man aged 18-30 years in good health. CDR3 in amino acids: CASSFGGVLDTQYF. CDR3 nucleotide sequence: TGTGCCAGCAGCTTCGGCGGGGTATTAGATACGCAGTATTTT.